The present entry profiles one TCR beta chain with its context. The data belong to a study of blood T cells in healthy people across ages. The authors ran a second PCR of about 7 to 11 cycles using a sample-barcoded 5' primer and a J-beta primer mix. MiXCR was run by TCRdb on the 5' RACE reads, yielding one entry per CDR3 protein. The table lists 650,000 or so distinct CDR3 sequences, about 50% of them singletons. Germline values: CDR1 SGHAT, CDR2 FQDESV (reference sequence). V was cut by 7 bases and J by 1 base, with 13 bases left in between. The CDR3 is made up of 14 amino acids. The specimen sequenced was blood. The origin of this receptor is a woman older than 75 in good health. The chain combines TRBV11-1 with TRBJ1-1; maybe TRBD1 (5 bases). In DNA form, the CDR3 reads TGTGCCAGCAACCCGGGACGGCAGAACACTGAAGCTTTCTTT. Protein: CASNPGRQNTEAFF. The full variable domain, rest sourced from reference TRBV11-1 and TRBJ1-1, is EAEVAQSPRYKITEKSQAVAFWCDPISGHATLYWYRQILGQGPELLVQFQDESVVDDSQLPKDRFSAERLKGVDSTLKIQPAELGDSAMYLCASNPGRQNTEAFFGQGTRLTVV.